This TCR beta chain was captured by sequencing in a study of T cell changes during pregnancy in multiple sclerosis. Trimming took 5 bases from V and 2 from J, leaving 12 bases between them. The CDR3 covers 14 residues. CDR1 is LNHDA and CDR2 is SQIVND in the germline V gene (reference sequence). Only in-frame clones appear in the TCRdb table, and some are missing; sequencing was by immunoSEQ multiplex PCR. The sample has tens of thousands of clones, 90% to 95% seen once. The source was CD4+ T cells from peripheral blood mononuclear cells, collected in the third trimester of pregnancy. The TCR comes from a female donor in good health, enrolled as a control in a pregnancy study. The chain joins TRBV19 to TRBJ1-2; no reliable D call. The DNA of the CDR3 is TGTGCCAGTAGTGATAATTCTAACAACTATGGCTACACCTTC. Translated: CASSDNSNNYGYTF.